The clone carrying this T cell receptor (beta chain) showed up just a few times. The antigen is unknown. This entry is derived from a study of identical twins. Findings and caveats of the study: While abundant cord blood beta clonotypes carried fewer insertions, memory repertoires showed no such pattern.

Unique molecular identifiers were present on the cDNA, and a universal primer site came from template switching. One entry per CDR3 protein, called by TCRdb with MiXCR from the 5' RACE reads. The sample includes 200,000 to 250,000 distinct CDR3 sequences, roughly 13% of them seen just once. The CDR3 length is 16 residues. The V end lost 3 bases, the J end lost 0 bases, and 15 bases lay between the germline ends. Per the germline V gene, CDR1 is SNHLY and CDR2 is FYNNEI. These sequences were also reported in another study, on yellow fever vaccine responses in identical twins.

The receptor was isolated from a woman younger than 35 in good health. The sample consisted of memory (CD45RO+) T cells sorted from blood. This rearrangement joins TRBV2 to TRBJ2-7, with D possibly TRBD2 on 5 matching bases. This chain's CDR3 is CASSDWGDASSYEQYF. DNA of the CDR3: TGTGCCAGCAGTGATTGGGGAGACGCGAGCTCCTACGAGCAGTACTTC.